Below are 9 T cell receptor beta chains sequenced from a single sample in a study of T cells in tumors after PD-1 blockade. Here immunoSEQ multiplex PCR was the method, and the copy in TCRdb shows in-frame clones only, minus some. This sample has tens of thousands of clones, with 74% found just once. This specimen was PBMCs, taken after anti-PD-1 treatment. The source of these receptors is a human donor with basal cell carcinoma.

This clone has only one observation. This chain links TRBV6-5 with TRBJ2-5; 11 bases line up with TRBD2. Germline CDR1 reads MNHEY; CDR2 reads SVGAGI. This CDR3 has 15 residues. V was clipped by 7 bases and J by 2 bases; unmatched bases: 6. CDR3 sequence (DNA): TGTGCCAGCACGGCGGTAGCGGGGGGGCAAGAGACCCAGTACTTC. The encoded protein is CASTAVAGGQETQYF.

The rearrangement links TRBV4-2 to TRBJ2-5, with 12 bases identical to TRBD2. Germline V lookup: CDR1 LGHNA, CDR2 YNFKEQ. With 1 base clipped from V and 3 bases from J, the junction kept 9 bases outside the gene matches. The CDR3 is 18 residues long. Written as DNA, the CDR3 is TGTGCCAGCAGCCAAGGAGGCTCTAGCGGGGGGGCCGAAGAGACCCAGTACTTC. The encoded protein is CASSQGGSSGGAEETQYF.

CDR3 nucleotides: TGTGCCAGCAGTGAAGAGGCGTGGTGGAACTATGGCTACACCTTC. This encodes CASSEEAWWNYGYTF. This sequence joins TRBV6-1 and TRBJ1-2; D gene unclear. The ends were cut back, 1 base at V and 2 bases at J, with 11 bases in the middle. This CDR3 contains 15 residues. In germline, CDR1 is MNHNS, CDR2 SASEGT.

V is TRBV5-1 and J is TRBJ2-1; D remains ambiguous. The V end lost 1 base, the J end lost 6 bases, and 11 bases lay between the germline ends. Germline assignment: CDR1 SGHRS and CDR2 YFSETQ. The CDR3 totals 14 residues. The CDR3 DNA is TGCGCCAGCAGCTTGAACCGCGGATTCAATGAGCAGTTCTTC. It yields the protein CASSLNRGFNEQFF. Using reference TRBV5-1 and TRBJ2-1 for the parts outside the CDR3, the full variable domain is KAGVTQTPRYLIKTRGQQVTLSCSPISGHRSVSWYQQTPGQGLQFLFEYFSETQRNKGNFPGRFSGRQFSNSRSEMNVSTLELGDSALYLCASSLNRGFNEQFFGPGTRLTVL.

The chain has TRBV28 and TRBJ1-4, with 7 bases aligning to TRBD1. V was pared by 5 bases and J by 12 bases, with 12 bases of the junction left unmatched. This CDR3 is 14 amino acids long. Looked up from germline, CDR1 is MDHEN and CDR2 is SYDVKM. CDR3 sequence reads: CASSGGTVLVELFF. The CDR3 bases are TGTGCCAGCAGTGGCGGGACAGTCCTCGTGGAACTGTTTTTT.

This clone was observed a handful of times. The DNA for the CDR3 is TGTGCCTGGATCGCAGGGAGGGGCACTGAAGCTTTCTTT. It yields the protein CAWIAGRGTEAFF. The chain employs TRBV30 and TRBJ1-1, with D possibly being TRBD1 (5 bases). Deletions cut 4 bases from V and 4 bases from J, with 13 bases between. CDR3 size: 13 residues. The germline V gene encodes CDR1 GTSNPN and CDR2 SVGIG (reference sequence).

This chain joins TRBV5-5 and TRBJ2-4; a possible D gene is TRBD1 (5 bases). The CDR3 spans 14 residues. Per the germline V gene, CDR1 is SGHKS and CDR2 is YYEKEE (reference sequence). The V end was cut by 6 bases, the J end by 8 bases, with 18 bases between. As DNA, the CDR3 is TGTGCCAGCACCCCAACTCCAGGGTGGGACATTCAGTACTTC. The encoded protein is CASTPTPGWDIQYF. The variable domain in full, completed from reference TRBV5-5 and TRBJ2-4, reads DAGVTQSPTHLIKTRGQQVTLRCSPISGHKSVSWYQQVLGQGPQFIFQYYEKEERGRGNFPDRFSARQFPNYSSELNVNALLLGDSALYLCASTPTPGWDIQYFGAGTRLSVL.

The genes are TRBV19 and TRBJ2-5; perhaps TRBD2 as D (5 bases). V was shortened by 5 bases and J by 0 bases, with 7 bases between the two germline ends. This CDR3 is built from 13 residues. In germline, CDR1 is LNHDA, CDR2 SQIVND (reference sequence). CDR3 amino acids: CASSGLYQETQYF. The CDR3 DNA reads as TGTGCCAGTAGTGGACTGTACCAAGAGACCCAGTACTTC.

The chain couples TRBV28 to TRBJ1-1, with unresolved D. V gave up 8 bases and J gave up 0 bases, with 22 bases separating them. This CDR3 region has 17 residues. Germline V CDR1 and CDR2: MDHEN, SYDVKM. In nucleotides, the CDR3 is TGTGCCAGCTATCTCTTTAGCCGGGGATCTATGAACACTGAAGCTTTCTTT. It is translated as CASYLFSRGSMNTEAFF.